These 25 T cell receptor beta chains originate from one sample sequenced in a study of HIV-infected children after antiretroviral therapy interruption. Treatment: PENTA 11 planned treatment interruption arm or continuous ART arm. Unique molecular identifiers were included in an RNA-based 3' RACE TCR library. TCRdb recomputed calls from the 3' RACE reads with MiXCR, one row per CDR3 protein. Among 35,000 to 50,000 distinct CDR3 sequences listed, approximately 6.1% were seen once. The sequencing used CD45RA+ CD4+ T cells from PBMCs, pooled from several time points, collected from a donor given antiretroviral therapy, either interrupted or continuous. Stated subset: naive CD4+ CD45RA+ CD45RO- T cells. Receptors originate from a pool of human donors with HIV.

The table lists this clonotype with many counts. V is TRBV6-5 and J is TRBJ2-1, with 8 bases identical to TRBD1. Germline V gene sequence: CDR1 MNHEY, CDR2 SVGAGI. Unmatched junction bases numbered 3, after V lost 5 bases and J lost 9 bases. CDR3 length: 12 amino acids. The CDR3, as DNA: TGTGCCAGCAGTCGACAGGGGTTTGAGCAGTTCTTC. Encoded protein: CASSRQGFEQFF.

This clonotype was found many times. The chain has TRBV4-1 and TRBJ2-3, with D hard to call. CDR1 is MGHRA and CDR2 is YSYEKL in the germline V gene. V was pared by 4 bases and J by 4 bases, with 9 bases between. This CDR3 has 13 residues. Here the CDR3 reads CASSRVRSDTQYF. CDR3 DNA sequence: TGCGCCAGCAGCCGGGTACGGTCAGATACGCAGTATTTT.

In this sample, this clonotype turned up many times. V is TRBV9 and J is TRBJ2-1; 13 bases align to TRBD2. The CDR3 covers 15 residues. Germline CDR1 SGDLS, CDR2 YYNGEE. The trim removed 3 bases at V and 8 bases at J, leaving 5 bases unmatched. CDR3 residues: CASSGLAGGRDEQFF. CDR3 in DNA: TGTGCCAGCAGCGGACTAGCGGGAGGAAGGGATGAGCAGTTCTTC.

This clonotype was seen repeatedly, ten times or more. The gene calls are TRBV11-2 and TRBJ1-4, with 9 bases that match TRBD1. The CDR3 loop spans 15 amino acids. The germline V gene encodes CDR1 SGHAT and CDR2 FQNNGV. With 4 bases clipped from V and 8 bases from J, the junction kept 8 bases outside the gene matches. The CDR3 protein is CASSSTGGVREKLFF. In DNA form, the CDR3 reads TGTGCCAGCAGCTCAACAGGGGGCGTGCGGGAAAAACTGTTTTTT.

This clonotype was recorded at least ten times. The germline gene is not matched at one end of the junction; a read error may be the cause. The chain employs TRBV11-1 and TRBJ2-4; possibly TRBD1 for D (5 bases). Germline V gene data show CDR1 as SGHAT and CDR2 as FQDESV (reference sequence). The CDR3 sequence is 14 residues long. DNA of the CDR3: TGTGCCAGCAGTTTTAGGGGTAGTCAAAACACCTTGTACTTT. It translates to CASSFRGSQNTLYF.

This clonotype was recorded at least ten times. This chain links TRBV12-3 or TRBV12-4 with TRBJ1-2, with TRBD1 matching 11 bases. Germline trimming cut 7 bases from V and 4 bases from J; bases unmatched to any gene: 11. The CDR3 spans 16 residues. The chain's CDR3 is CASTPGQGGYAYGYTF. The CDR3 region has the DNA TGTGCCAGCACCCCGGGACAGGGGGGCTATGCCTATGGCTACACCTTC.

This clonotype has at least ten counts. This chain connects TRBV7-9 to TRBJ2-3; the D gene could be TRBD1 or TRBD2 (6 bases each). Germline CDR1 and CDR2: SEHNR and FQNEAQ (reference sequence). The CDR3 loop spans 14 amino acids. The V gene lost 8 bases and the J gene lost 3 bases, with 15 bases spanning the gap. The CDR3 region has the DNA TGTGCCAGCGCAAAGGGGGGCTCAACAGATACGCAGTATTTT. Residues: CASAKGGSTDTQYF.

This clonotype was seen many times. The chain carries TRBV4-1 and TRBJ1-5; TRBD1 matches at 9 bases. Germline CDR1 reads MGHRA; CDR2 reads YSYEKL. The CDR3 is made up of 16 amino acids. With 5 bases clipped from V and 7 bases from J, the junction kept 12 bases outside the gene matches. In DNA form, the CDR3 reads TGCGCCAGCAGCTCCCTATACAGGGGGCCGGAGCAGCCCCAGCATTTT. Encoded protein: CASSSLYRGPEQPQHF.

In its sample, this clonotype was seen many times. In DNA form, the CDR3 reads TGTGCCAGCAGTGATGGGGACTGGGGGTATGAACAGTACTTC. This translates into CASSDGDWGYEQYF. The chain joins TRBV6-5 to TRBJ2-7; D is possibly TRBD2 (6 bases). The germline gives CDR1 MNHEY, CDR2 SVGAGI. V dropped 5 bases and J dropped 10 bases, with 21 bases sitting between them. The CDR3 contains 14 residues.

This clonotype was seen repeatedly, ten times or more. This sequence joins TRBV5-1 and TRBJ2-3, with 8 bases fitting TRBD1. V lost 1 base and J lost 6; bases outside the gene matches: 7. Looked up from germline, CDR1 is SGHRS and CDR2 is YFSETQ. This CDR3 has 15 amino acids. The CDR3 coding sequence is TGCGCCAGCAGCTTGCCTACAGGGGGTATGGATACGCAGTATTTT. This encodes CASSLPTGGMDTQYF.

This clonotype was counted ten times or more. The V and J genes are TRBV5-4 and TRBJ2-1, with unresolved D. Trimming left V 4 bases short and J 11 bases short, with 13 bases between. The CDR3 runs 12 residues. Germline lookup yields CDR1 SGHNT and CDR2 YYREEE (reference sequence). CDR3 amino acids: CASSPWTEKQFF. The CDR3, as DNA: TGTGCCAGCAGCCCGTGGACCGAGAAGCAGTTCTTC.

The genes are TRBV28 and TRBJ1-1; D ambiguous. CDR1 MDHEN and CDR2 SYDVKM come from the germline V gene. V gave up 6 bases and J gave up 4 bases, with 15 bases separating them. CDR3 length: 14 amino acids. The CDR3 DNA follows: TGTGCCAGCAGAAAACACTTACCGGGCACTGAAGCTTTCTTT. This codes for CASRKHLPGTEAFF.

The sample holds many counts of this clonotype. This rearrangement joins TRBV6-5 to TRBJ1-5; 8 bases agree with TRBD1. V was pared by 6 bases and J by 4 bases, with 14 bases of the junction left unmatched. CDR1 and CDR2 from the germline V gene are MNHEY and SVGAGI. The CDR3 spans 17 residues. The CDR3 region has the DNA TGTGCCAGCAGCCCACTTCGGACAGGGTCTTCAAATCAGCCCCAGCATTTT. Its protein product is CASSPLRTGSSNQPQHF.

There are many counts of this clonotype. V gene TRBV12-3 or TRBV12-4 combines with J gene TRBJ2-6, with TRBD1 as a possible D gene (7 bases). The V end lost 1 base, the J end lost 0 bases, and 22 bases lay between the germline ends. The CDR3 length is 21 residues. CDR3 in amino acids: CASSLGFVFDRDSSGANVLTF. The DNA of the CDR3 is TGTGCCAGCAGTTTAGGATTTGTGTTTGACAGGGACTCCTCTGGGGCCAACGTCCTGACTTTC.

The sample holds many counts of this clonotype. The chain carries TRBV12-3 or TRBV12-4 and TRBJ2-1; D unresolved. The V gene lost 6 bases and the J gene lost 6 bases, with 15 bases spanning the gap. This CDR3 has 14 residues. The CDR3 reads CASSALAVRNEQFF. CDR3 DNA sequence: TGTGCCAGCAGCGCCCTGGCAGTCCGCAATGAGCAGTTCTTC.

The V gene is TRBV7-8, the J gene TRBJ1-2; TRBD1 might be the D (5 bases). V lost 5 bases and J lost 4, with 23 bases in between. This CDR3 has 17 residues. From germline, CDR1 is SGHVS and CDR2 FQNEAQ. CDR3 sequence reads: CASSDPYFPGGVYGYTF. The CDR3, as DNA: TGTGCCAGCAGCGACCCATATTTCCCTGGGGGGGTCTATGGCTACACCTTC. The entire variable domain, with the rest obtained from reference TRBV7-8 and TRBJ1-2, is as follows: GAGVSQSPRYKVAKRGQDVALRCDPISGHVSLFWYQQALGQGPEFLTYFQNEAQLDKSGLPSDRFFAERPEGSVSTLKIQRTQQEDSAVYLCASSDPYFPGGVYGYTFGSGTRLTVV.

The rearrangement joins TRBV28 to TRBJ2-1, with D unresolved. Germline V gene sequence: CDR1 MDHEN, CDR2 SYDVKM. The CDR3 is 11 residues long. Trimming cost V 4 bases and J 10 bases, with 8 bases left between them. The DNA of the CDR3 is TGTGCCAGCAGTTCGCTTGCCGAGCAGTTCTTC. Translating it yields CASSSLAEQFF.

This clonotype was observed at least ten times. The chain uses TRBV15 and TRBJ2-7, with a possible D match to TRBD2 (5 bases). The length of the CDR3 is 12 residues. Per germline, CDR1 LNHNV and CDR2 YYDKDF (reference sequence). Trimming stripped 0 bases from V and 9 bases from J, with 9 bases between. CDR3 sequence reads: CATSRDLGGQYF. For the CDR3, the DNA is TGTGCCACCAGCAGAGATCTCGGAGGGCAGTACTTC.

This clonotype was seen only a few times. This chain links TRBV18 with TRBJ1-5, with 9 bases aligning to TRBD1. After removal of 5 bases from V and 0 bases from J, the junction contained 2 bases not matched to a gene. Germline CDR1 KGHSH, CDR2 LQKENI. This CDR3 spans 15 amino acids. In nucleotides, the CDR3 is TGTGCCAGCTCAGACAGGGGGGATAGCAATCAGCCCCAGCATTTT. Amino acid sequence: CASSDRGDSNQPQHF.

V gene TRBV6-1 combines with J gene TRBJ1-1; weak D call: TRBD1 (6 bases). Germline V CDR1 and CDR2: MNHNS, SASEGT. The CDR3 runs to 14 residues. V lost 5 bases and J lost 5, with 15 bases in between. CDR3 region: CASSHPEDRTEAFF. The DNA for the CDR3 is TGTGCCAGCAGTCACCCCGAAGACAGGACTGAAGCTTTCTTT.

This clonotype was detected many times. V is TRBV20-1 and J is TRBJ2-1; possible D gene TRBD2, 6 bases. Germline loops: CDR1 DFQATT, CDR2 SNEGSKA (reference sequence). V was pared by 1 base and J by 5 bases, with 12 bases between. The CDR3 contains 14 residues. CDR3 protein: CSARARTGDNEQFF. The CDR3 DNA reads as TGCAGTGCTAGAGCTAGAACGGGGGACAATGAGCAGTTCTTC.

V usage is TRBV24-1 and J usage is TRBJ2-3, with 8 positions matching TRBD2. Germline lookup yields CDR1 KGHDR and CDR2 SFDVKD. The CDR3 covers 14 residues. V was clipped by 9 bases and J by 4 bases; unmatched bases: 8. The CDR3 coding sequence is TGTGCCACCGGAAGCGGACTAGCAGCAGATACGCAGTATTTT. Encoded protein: CATGSGLAADTQYF.

This clonotype was recorded many times. The chain combines TRBV12-3 or TRBV12-4 with TRBJ2-2; D uncertain. Trimming took 8 bases from V and 7 from J, leaving 11 bases between them. The CDR3 loop spans 12 amino acids. Written as DNA, the CDR3 is TGTGCCAGCTCACCCGTATTCGGGGAGCTGTTTTTT. Translated: CASSPVFGELFF.

This clonotype has a count of ten or more. The V gene is TRBV7-2, the J gene TRBJ2-7, with D perhaps matching TRBD1 or TRBD2 (5 bases each). Per germline, CDR1 SGHTA and CDR2 FQGNSA. The CDR3 loop spans 14 amino acids. The ends were cut back, 2 bases at V and 2 bases at J, with 10 bases in the middle. The CDR3 is CASSLTGTAYEQYF. For the CDR3, the DNA is TGTGCCAGCAGCTTAACGGGGACCGCCTACGAGCAGTACTTC.

The rearrangement links TRBV20-1 to TRBJ1-2; TRBD1 is a possible D gene (6 bases). The CDR3 sequence is 13 residues long. Trimming removed 6 bases at V and 9 bases at J, with 20 bases between. Germline loops: CDR1 DFQATT, CDR2 SNEGSKA (reference sequence). CDR3 amino acids: CSAPAGAMTSYTF. The CDR3 DNA sequence: TGCAGTGCCCCGGCGGGGGCTATGACGAGCTACACCTTC.